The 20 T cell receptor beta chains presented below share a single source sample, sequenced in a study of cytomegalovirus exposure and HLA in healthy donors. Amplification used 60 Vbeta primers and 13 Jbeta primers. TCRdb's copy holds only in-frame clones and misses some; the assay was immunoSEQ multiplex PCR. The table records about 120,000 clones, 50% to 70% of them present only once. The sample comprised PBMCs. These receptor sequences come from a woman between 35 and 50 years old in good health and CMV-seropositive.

In nucleotides, the CDR3 is TGTGCCAGCAGCTTAAAAAGCGAGCGAGGTCTCAATGAGCAGTTCTTC. Amino acids: CASSLKSERGLNEQFF. V usage is TRBV7-9 and J usage is TRBJ2-1; D gene uncertain. The CDR3 totals 16 residues. Germline CDR1 is SEHNR and CDR2 is FQNEAQ (reference sequence). V dropped 2 bases and J dropped 6 bases, with 17 bases sitting between them. The complete variable domain, with remaining parts taken from reference TRBV7-9 and TRBJ2-1, reads DTGVSQNPRHKITKRGQNVTFRCDPISEHNRLYWYRQTLGQGPEFLTYFQNEAQLEKSRLLSDRFSAERPKGSFSTLEIQRTEQGDSAMYLCASSLKSERGLNEQFFGPGTRLTVL.

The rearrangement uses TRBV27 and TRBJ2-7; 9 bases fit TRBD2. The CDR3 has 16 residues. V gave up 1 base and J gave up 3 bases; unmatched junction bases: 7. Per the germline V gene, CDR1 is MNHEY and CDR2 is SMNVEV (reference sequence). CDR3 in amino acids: CASSLWDSGSFYEQYF. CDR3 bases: TGTGCCAGCAGTTTATGGGATAGCGGGAGCTTCTACGAGCAGTACTTC.

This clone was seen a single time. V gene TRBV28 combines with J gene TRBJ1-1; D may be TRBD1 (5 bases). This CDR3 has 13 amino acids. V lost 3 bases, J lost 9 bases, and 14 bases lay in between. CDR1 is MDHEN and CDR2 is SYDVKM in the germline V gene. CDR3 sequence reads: CASSFTPAGQAFF. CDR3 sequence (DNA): TGTGCCAGCAGTTTTACCCCAGCAGGGCAAGCTTTCTTT.

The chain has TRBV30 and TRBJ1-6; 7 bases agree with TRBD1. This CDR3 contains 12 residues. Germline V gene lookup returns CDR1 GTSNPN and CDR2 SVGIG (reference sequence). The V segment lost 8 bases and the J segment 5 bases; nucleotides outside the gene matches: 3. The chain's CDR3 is CAGDSNNSPLHF. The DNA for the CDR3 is TGTGCCGGGGACAGTAATAATTCACCCCTCCACTTT.

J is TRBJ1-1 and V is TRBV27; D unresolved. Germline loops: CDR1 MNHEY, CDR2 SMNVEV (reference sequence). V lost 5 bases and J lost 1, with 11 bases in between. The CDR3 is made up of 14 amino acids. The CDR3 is CASSPGNSNTEAFF. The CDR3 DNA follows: TGTGCCAGCAGTCCAGGTAATTCGAACACTGAAGCTTTCTTT.

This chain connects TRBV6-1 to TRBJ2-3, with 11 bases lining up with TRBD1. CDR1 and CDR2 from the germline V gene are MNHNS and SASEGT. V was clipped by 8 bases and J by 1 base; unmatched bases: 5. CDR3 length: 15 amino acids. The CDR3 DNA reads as TGTGCCAGCCGGACAGGGGGCAGTGGCACAGATACGCAGTATTTT. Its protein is CASRTGGSGTDTQYF.

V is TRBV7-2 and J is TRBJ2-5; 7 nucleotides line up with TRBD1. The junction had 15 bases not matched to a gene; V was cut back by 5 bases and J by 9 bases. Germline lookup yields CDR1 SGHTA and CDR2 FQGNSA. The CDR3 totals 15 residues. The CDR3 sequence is CASSPPPTGFSSQYF. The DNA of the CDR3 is TGTGCCAGCAGCCCCCCTCCGACAGGGTTCTCGTCCCAGTACTTC.

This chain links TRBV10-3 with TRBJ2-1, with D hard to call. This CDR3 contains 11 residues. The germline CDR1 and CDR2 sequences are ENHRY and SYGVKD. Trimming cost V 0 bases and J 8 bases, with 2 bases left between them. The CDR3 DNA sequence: TGTGCCATCAGTGAGTCCGATGAGCAGTTCTTC. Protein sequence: CAISESDEQFF.

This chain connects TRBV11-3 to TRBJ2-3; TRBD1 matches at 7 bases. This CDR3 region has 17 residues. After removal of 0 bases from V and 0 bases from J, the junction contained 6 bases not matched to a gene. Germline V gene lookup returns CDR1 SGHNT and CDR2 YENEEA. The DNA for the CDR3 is TGTGCCAGCAGCTTAGACCCGGGACAGAGTAGCACAGATACGCAGTATTTT. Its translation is CASSLDPGQSSTDTQYF.

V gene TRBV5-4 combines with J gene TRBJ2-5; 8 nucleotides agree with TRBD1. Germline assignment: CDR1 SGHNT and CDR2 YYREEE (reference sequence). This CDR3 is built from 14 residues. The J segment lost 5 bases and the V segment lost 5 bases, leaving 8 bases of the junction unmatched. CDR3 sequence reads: CASRSSGGRETQYF. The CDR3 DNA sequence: TGTGCCAGCAGATCGTCAGGGGGCAGGGAGACCCAGTACTTC.

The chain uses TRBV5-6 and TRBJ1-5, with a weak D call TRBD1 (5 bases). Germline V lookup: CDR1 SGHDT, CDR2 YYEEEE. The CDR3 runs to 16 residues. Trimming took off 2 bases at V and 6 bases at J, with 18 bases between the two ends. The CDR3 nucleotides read TGTGCCAGCAGCTTTGGAAGGAGGGGTCCAGGTCAGCCCCAGCATTTT. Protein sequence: CASSFGRRGPGQPQHF.

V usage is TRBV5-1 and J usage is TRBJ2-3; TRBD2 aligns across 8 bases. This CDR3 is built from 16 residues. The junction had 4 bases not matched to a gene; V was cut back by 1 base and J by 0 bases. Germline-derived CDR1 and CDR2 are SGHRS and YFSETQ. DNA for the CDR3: TGCGCCAGCAGCTTGTTATTAGCGGGGAGCACAGATACGCAGTATTTT. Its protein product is CASSLLLAGSTDTQYF.

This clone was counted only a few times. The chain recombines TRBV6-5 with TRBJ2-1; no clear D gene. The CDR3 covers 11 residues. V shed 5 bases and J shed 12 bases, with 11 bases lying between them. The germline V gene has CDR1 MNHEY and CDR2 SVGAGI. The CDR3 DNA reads TGTGCCAGCAGTGCCGGGTATGTGCAGTTCTTC. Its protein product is CASSAGYVQFF.

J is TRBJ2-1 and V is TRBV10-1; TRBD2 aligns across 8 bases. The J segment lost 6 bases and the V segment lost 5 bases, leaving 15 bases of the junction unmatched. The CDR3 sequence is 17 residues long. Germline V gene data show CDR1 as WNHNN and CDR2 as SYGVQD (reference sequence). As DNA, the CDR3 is TGCGCCAGCAGTAACCCAGCGGGAGTAACGGGCAGCAATGAGCAGTTCTTC. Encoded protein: CASSNPAGVTGSNEQFF.

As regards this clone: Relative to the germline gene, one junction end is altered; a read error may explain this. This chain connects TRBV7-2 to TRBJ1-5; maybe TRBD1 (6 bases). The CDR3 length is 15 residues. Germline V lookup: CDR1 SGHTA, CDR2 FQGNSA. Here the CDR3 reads CASSTVQGSSQPQHF. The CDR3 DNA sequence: TGTGCCAGCAGCACGGTACAGGGCAGCAGTCAGCCCCAGCATTTT.

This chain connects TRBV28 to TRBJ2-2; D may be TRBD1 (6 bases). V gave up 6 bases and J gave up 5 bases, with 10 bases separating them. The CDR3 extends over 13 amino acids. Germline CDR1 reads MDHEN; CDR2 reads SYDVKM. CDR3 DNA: TGTGCCAGCAGGACAGGATCTACCGGGGAGCTGTTTTTT. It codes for CASRTGSTGELFF.

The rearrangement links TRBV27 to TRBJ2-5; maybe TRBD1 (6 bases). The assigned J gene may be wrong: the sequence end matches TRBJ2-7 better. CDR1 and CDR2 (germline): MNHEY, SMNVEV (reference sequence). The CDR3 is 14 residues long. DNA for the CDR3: TGTGCCAGCAGCACCCCCGGACAGATCTACGAGCAGTACTTC. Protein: CASSTPGQIYEQYF.

CDR3 in amino acids: CASSIWGFGRGNTEAFF. In DNA, the CDR3 is TGTGCCAGTAGTATATGGGGCTTTGGGCGCGGGAACACTGAAGCTTTCTTT. This rearrangement joins TRBV19 to TRBJ1-1; the D gene is possibly TRBD1 (5 bases). With 2 bases removed from V and 1 base from J, the gap between germline ends came to 17 bases. CDR3 size: 17 residues. Looked up from germline, CDR1 is LNHDA and CDR2 is SQIVND (reference sequence).

As DNA, the CDR3 is TGTGCCAGCAGCATCACTAGGCGGGAGAGCTACAATGAGCAGTTCTTC. Translation: CASSITRRESYNEQFF. The chain combines TRBV7-6 with TRBJ2-1, with 7 bases identical to TRBD2. The germline gives CDR1 SGHVS, CDR2 FNYEAQ. V was clipped by 5 bases and J by 3 bases; unmatched bases: 10. This CDR3 spans 16 amino acids. Based on the CDR3 plus reference TRBV7-6 and TRBJ2-1, the full variable domain is GAGVSQSPRYKVTKRGQDVALRCDPISGHVSLYWYRQALGQGPEFLTYFNYEAQQDKSGLPNDRFSAERPEGSISTLTIQRTEQRDSAMYRCASSITRRESYNEQFFGPGTRLTVL.

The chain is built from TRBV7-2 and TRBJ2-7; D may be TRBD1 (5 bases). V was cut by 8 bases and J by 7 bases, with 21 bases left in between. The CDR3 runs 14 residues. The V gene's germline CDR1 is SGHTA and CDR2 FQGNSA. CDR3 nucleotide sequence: TGTGCCAGCTTAGATCGGCAGGGTTCGGAAGAGCAGTACTTC. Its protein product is CASLDRQGSEEQYF. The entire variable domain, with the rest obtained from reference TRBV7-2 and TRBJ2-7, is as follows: GAGVSQSPSNKVTEKGKDVELRCDPISGHTALYWYRQSLGQGLEFLIYFQGNSAPDKSGLPSDRFSAERTGGSVSTLTIQRTQQEDSAVYLCASLDRQGSEEQYFGPGTRLTVT.